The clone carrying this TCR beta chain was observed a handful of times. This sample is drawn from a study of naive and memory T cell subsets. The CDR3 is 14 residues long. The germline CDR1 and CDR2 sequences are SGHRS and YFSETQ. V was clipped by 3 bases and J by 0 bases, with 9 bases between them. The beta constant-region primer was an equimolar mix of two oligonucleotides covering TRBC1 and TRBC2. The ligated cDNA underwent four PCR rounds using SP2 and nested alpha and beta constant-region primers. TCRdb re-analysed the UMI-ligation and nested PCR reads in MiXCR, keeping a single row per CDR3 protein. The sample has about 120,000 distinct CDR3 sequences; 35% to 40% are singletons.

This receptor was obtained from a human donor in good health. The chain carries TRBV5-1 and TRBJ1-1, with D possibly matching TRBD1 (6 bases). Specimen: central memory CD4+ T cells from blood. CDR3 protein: CASSYGGLNTEAFF. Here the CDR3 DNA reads TGCGCCAGCAGCTATGGGGGCTTGAACACTGAAGCTTTCTTT.